This TCR beta chain was observed in a study of shared clonotypes between healthy human individuals. Sequencing was performed with immunoSEQ multiplex PCR; in TCRdb, only in-frame clones are kept and a portion is missing. Of around 1,100,000 clones listed, approximately 80% are singletons. The V gene's germline CDR1 is SEHNR and CDR2 FQNEAQ (reference sequence). Trimming removed 5 bases from V and 1 base from J, with 8 bases in between. The CDR3 contains 13 residues. The rearrangement joins TRBV7-9 to TRBJ1-1, with D hard to call. This receptor was obtained from a man aged 18 to 29 in good health. Some clones in this sample may be carry-over from other donors' samples. Sequencing was done on a sample of memory CD4+ T cells from PBMCs. Subset indicated: CD45RA-negative fraction. CDR3 DNA: TGTGCCAGCAGCGAAGGGTGGAACACTGAAGCTTTCTTT. It specifies CASSEGWNTEAFF.